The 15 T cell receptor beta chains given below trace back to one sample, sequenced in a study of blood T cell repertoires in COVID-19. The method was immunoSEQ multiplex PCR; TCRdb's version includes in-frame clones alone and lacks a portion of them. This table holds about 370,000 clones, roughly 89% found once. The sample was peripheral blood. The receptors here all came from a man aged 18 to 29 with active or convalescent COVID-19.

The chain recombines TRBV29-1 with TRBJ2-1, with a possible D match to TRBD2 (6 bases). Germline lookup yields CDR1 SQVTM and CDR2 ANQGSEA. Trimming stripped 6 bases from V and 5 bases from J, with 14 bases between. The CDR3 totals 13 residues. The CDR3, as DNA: TGCAGCGTGTTGGGACTGTTGGACAATGAGCAGTTCTTC. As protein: CSVLGLLDNEQFF.

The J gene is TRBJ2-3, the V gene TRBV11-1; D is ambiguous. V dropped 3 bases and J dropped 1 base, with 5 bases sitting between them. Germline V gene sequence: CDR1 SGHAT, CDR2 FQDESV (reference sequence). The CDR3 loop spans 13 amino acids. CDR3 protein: CASSFPGTDTQYF. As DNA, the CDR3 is TGTGCCAGCAGCTTTCCAGGCACAGATACGCAGTATTTT.

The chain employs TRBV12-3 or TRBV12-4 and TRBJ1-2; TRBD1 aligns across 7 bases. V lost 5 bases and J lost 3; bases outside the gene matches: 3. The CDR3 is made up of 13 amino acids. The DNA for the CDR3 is TGTGCCAGCAGTGACAGGGTCGACTATGGCTACACCTTC. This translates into CASSDRVDYGYTF.

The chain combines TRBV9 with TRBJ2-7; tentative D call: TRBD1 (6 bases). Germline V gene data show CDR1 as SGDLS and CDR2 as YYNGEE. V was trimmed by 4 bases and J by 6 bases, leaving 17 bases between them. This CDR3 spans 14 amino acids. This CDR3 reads CASSPKVQGGEQYF. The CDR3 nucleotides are TGTGCCAGCAGCCCGAAGGTACAGGGTGGCGAGCAGTACTTC.

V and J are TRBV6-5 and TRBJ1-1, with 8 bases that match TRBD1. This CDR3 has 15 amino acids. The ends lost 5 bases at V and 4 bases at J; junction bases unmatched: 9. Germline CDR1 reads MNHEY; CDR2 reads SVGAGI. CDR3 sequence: CASSTGQGIGTEAFF. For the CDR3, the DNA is TGTGCCAGCAGTACCGGACAGGGTATCGGCACTGAAGCTTTCTTT.

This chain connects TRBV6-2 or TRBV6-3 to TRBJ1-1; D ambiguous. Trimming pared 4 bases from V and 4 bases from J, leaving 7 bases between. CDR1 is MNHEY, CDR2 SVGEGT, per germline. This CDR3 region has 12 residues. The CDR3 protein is CASSFPSTEAFF. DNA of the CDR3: TGTGCCAGCAGTTTTCCTAGCACTGAAGCTTTCTTT.

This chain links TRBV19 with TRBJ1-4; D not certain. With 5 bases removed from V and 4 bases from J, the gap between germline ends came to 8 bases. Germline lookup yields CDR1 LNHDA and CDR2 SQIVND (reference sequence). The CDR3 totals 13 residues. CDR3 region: CASSQYGNEKLFF. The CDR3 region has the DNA TGTGCCAGTAGTCAATACGGTAATGAAAAACTGTTTTTT.

The CDR3 loop reads CASSFTGQAFNYGYTF. The CDR3 DNA follows: TGTGCCAGCAGCTTCACCGGACAGGCGTTTAACTATGGCTACACCTTC. This chain connects TRBV28 to TRBJ1-2; 7 bases map to TRBD1. Germline V lookup: CDR1 MDHEN, CDR2 SYDVKM. The V gene end was trimmed by 6 bases and the J gene end by 1 base; junction bases not matched to a gene: 11. The length of the CDR3 is 16 residues.

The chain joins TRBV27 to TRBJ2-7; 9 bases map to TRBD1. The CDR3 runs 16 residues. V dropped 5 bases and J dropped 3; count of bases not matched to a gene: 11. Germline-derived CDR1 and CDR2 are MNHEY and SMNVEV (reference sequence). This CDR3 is CASSPGTGKGSYEQYF. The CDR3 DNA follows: TGTGCCAGCAGTCCCGGGACAGGGAAGGGAAGCTACGAGCAGTACTTC.

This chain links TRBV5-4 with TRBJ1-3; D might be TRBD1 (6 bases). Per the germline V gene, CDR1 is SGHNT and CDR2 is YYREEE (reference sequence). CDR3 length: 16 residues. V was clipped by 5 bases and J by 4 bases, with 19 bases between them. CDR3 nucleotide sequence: TGTGCCAGCAGAGAACAGGGAACTTTTTCCGGAAACACCATATATTTT. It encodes CASREQGTFSGNTIYF.

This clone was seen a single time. CDR3 nucleotide sequence: TGTGCCAGCATTCCGGGGTCGACACGGTTCTACGAGCAGTACTTC. It yields the protein CASIPGSTRFYEQYF. The rearrangement joins TRBV7-2 to TRBJ2-7; the D gene is possibly TRBD2 (5 bases). The CDR3 is 15 amino acids. Germline V gene sequence: CDR1 SGHTA, CDR2 FQGNSA. Trimming took off 7 bases at V and 3 bases at J, with 19 bases between the two ends.

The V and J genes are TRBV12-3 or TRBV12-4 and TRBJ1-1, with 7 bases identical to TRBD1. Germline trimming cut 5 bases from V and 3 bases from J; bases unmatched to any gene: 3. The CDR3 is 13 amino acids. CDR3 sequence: CASSRQGYTEAFF. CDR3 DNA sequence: TGTGCCAGCAGTCGACAGGGCTACACTGAAGCTTTCTTT.

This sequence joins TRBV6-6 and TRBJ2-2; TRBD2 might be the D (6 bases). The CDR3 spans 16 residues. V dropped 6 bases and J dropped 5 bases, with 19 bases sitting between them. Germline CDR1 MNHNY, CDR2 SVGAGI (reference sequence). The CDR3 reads CASSPTAWGDTGELFF. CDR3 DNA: TGTGCCAGCAGCCCAACCGCGTGGGGGGATACCGGGGAGCTGTTTTTT.

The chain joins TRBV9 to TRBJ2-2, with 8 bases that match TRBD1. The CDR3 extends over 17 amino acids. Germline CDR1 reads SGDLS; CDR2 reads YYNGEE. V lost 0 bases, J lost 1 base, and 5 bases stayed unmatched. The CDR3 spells CASSVVPGQGNTGELFF. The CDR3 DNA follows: TGTGCCAGCAGCGTAGTCCCTGGACAGGGGAACACCGGGGAGCTGTTTTTT.

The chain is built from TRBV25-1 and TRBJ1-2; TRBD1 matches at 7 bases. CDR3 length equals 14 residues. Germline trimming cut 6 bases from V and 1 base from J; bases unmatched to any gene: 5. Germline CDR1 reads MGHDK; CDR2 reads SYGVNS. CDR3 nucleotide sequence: TGTGCCAGCAGCCGGGACAGCGTTAACTATGGCTACACCTTC. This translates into CASSRDSVNYGYTF.